This T cell receptor beta chain was documented in a study of blood T cell repertoires in COVID-19. On the study more broadly: Italy, Spain and the United States were the sources of the convalescent and acute COVID-19 samples. T cells, B-cell-depleted T cells, or PBMCs provided the cDNA or gDNA that served as material.

Some clones are missing from TCRdb's copy, which holds only in-frame ones; the method was immunoSEQ multiplex PCR. The table includes around 360,000 clones, more than 75% detected once. Germline CDR1 LNHDA, CDR2 SQIVND (reference sequence). The CDR3 has 14 residues. V was clipped by 7 bases and J by 6 bases; unmatched bases: 9. The clonotype originates from a woman in her 30s who had recovered from COVID-19. Sample: PBMCs or T cells enriched from blood (not recorded which). The rearrangement uses TRBV19 and TRBJ2-1, with TRBD2 matching 7 bases. In DNA, the CDR3 is TGTGCCAGTACTTGGGACGGGGGGTCCAATGAGCAGTTCTTC. Translating it yields CASTWDGGSNEQFF.